This T cell receptor beta chain was recorded in a study of T cell repertoires in cytomegalovirus infection. This clonotype was counted many times. The CDR3 is made up of 16 amino acids. After removal of 2 bases from V and 2 bases from J, the junction contained 7 bases not matched to a gene. From germline, CDR1 is LGHNA and CDR2 YNFKEQ. One entry per CDR3 protein, called by TCRdb with MiXCR from the reads. Of 150,000 to 200,000 distinct CDR3 sequences listed, over 13% are singletons. The rearrangement links TRBV4-2 to TRBJ1-2; 8 bases agree with TRBD1. This TCR came from a human donor in good health (CMV status not recorded). Some clones in this sample may be carry-over from other donors' samples. Sequencing input: PBMCs. As DNA, the CDR3 is TGTGCCAGCAGCCAACCTAGACAGGGGTTCAACTATGGCTACACCTTC. Encoded protein: CASSQPRQGFNYGYTF.